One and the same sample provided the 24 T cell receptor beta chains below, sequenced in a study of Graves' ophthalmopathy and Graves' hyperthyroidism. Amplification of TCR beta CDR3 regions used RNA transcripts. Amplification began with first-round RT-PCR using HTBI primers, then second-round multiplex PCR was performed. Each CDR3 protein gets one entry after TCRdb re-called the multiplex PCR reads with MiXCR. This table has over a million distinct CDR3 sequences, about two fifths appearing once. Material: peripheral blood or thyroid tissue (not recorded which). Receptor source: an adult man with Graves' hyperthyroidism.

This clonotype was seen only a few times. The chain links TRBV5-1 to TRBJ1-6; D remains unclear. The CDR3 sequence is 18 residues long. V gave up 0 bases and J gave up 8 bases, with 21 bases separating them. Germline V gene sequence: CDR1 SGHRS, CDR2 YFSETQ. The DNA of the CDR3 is TGCGCCAGCAGCTTGGGGGCAGGTGAGGACGGGTTCCATTCACCCCTCCACTTT. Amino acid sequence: CASSLGAGEDGFHSPLHF.

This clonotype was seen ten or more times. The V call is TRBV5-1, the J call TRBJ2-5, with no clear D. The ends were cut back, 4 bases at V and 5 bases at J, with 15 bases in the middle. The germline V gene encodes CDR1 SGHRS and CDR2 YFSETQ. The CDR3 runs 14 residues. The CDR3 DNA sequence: TGCGCCAGCAGCCCCCAAAGCAGGTTCGAGACCCAGTACTTC. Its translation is CASSPQSRFETQYF.

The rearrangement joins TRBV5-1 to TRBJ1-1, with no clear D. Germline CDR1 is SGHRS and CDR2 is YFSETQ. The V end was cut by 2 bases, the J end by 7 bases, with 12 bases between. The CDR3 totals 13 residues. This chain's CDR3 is CASSFAGMVEAFF. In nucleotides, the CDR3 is TGCGCCAGCAGCTTCGCGGGGATGGTTGAAGCTTTCTTT.

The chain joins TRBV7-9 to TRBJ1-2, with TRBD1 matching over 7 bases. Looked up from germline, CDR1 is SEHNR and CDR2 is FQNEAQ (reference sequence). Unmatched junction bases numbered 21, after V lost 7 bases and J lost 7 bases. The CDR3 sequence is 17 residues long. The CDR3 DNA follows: TGTGCCAGCACCGATTCCGGCGCACGCAAGGGGGCCGCTGGCTACACCTTC. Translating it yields CASTDSGARKGAAGYTF.

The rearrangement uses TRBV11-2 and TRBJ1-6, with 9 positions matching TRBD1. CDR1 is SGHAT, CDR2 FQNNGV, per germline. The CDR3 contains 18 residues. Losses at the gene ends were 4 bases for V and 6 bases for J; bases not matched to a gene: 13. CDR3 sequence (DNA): TGTGCCAGCAGCTCCCCCCGAGGACAGGGGCCTCGTAATTCACCCCTCCACTTT. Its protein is CASSSPRGQGPRNSPLHF.

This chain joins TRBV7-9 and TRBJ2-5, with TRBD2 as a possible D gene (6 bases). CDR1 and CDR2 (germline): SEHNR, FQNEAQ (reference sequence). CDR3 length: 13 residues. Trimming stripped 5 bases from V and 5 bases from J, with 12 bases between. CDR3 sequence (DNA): TGTGCCAGCAGCCAGCTCCGGGGGGAGACCCAGTACTTC. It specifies CASSQLRGETQYF.

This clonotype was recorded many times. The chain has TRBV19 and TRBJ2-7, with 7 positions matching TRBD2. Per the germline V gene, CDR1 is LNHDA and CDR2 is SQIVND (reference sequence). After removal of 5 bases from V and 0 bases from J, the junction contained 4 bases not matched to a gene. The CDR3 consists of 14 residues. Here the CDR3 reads CASSFRGSSYEQYF. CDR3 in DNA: TGTGCCAGTAGTTTTCGCGGGAGCTCCTACGAGCAGTACTTC.

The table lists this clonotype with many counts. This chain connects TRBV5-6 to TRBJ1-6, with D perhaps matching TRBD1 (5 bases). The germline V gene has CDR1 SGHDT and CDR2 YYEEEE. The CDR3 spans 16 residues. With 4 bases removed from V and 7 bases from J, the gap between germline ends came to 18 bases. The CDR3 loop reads CASSRGVRLGNSPLHF. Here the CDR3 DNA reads TGTGCCAGCAGCCGGGGGGTGCGGTTGGGAAATTCACCCCTCCACTTT.

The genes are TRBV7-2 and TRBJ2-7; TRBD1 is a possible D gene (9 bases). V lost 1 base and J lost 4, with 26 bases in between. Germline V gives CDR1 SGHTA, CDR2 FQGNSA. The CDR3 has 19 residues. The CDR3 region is CASSLDRGRGDLRKYEQYF. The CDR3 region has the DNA TGTGCCAGCAGCTTAGACAGGGGGCGGGGGGACCTTCGAAAATACGAGCAGTACTTC. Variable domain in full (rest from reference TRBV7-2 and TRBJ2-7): GAGVSQSPSNKVTEKGKDVELRCDPISGHTALYWYRQSLGQGLEFLIYFQGNSAPDKSGLPSDRFSAERTGGSVSTLTIQRTQQEDSAVYLCASSLDRGRGDLRKYEQYFGPGTRLTVT.

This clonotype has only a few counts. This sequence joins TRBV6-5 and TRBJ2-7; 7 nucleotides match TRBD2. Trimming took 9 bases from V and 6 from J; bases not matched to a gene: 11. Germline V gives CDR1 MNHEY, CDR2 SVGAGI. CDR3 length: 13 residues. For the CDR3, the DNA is TGTGCCAGTCTGGGGGGGGTCCGGGGCGAGCAGTACTTC. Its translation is CASLGGVRGEQYF.

This chain's CDR3 is CSPLLAGGQETQYF. CDR3 nucleotides: TGCAGCCCTCTACTAGCGGGGGGTCAAGAGACCCAGTACTTC. The gene calls are TRBV29-1 and TRBJ2-5, with 12 nucleotides matching TRBD2. Germline CDR1 and CDR2: SQVTM and ANQGSEA. CDR3 size: 14 residues. V was clipped by 8 bases and J by 2 bases; unmatched bases: 6. Complete variable domain (other parts from reference TRBV29-1 and TRBJ2-5): SAVISQKPSRDICQRGTSLTIQCQVDSQVTMMFWYRQQPGQSLTLIATANQGSEATYESGFVIDKFPISRPNLTFSTLTVSNMSPEDSSIYLCSPLLAGGQETQYFGPGTRLLVL.

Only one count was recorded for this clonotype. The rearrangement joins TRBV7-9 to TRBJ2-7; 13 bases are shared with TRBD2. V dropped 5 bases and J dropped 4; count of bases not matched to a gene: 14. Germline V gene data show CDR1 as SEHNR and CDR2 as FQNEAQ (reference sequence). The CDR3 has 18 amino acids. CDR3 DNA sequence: TGTGCCAGCAGCCAATCAGCCAACCCGGGACTAGCGGGGTACGAGCAGTACTTC. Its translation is CASSQSANPGLAGYEQYF.

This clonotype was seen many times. The CDR3 loop is CASSEGDGDETQYF. For the CDR3, the DNA is TGTGCCAGCAGCGAGGGGGATGGGGATGAGACCCAGTACTTC. The chain has TRBV9 and TRBJ2-5; maybe TRBD1 (6 bases). V lost 3 bases, J lost 5 bases, and 14 bases lay in between. The germline CDR1 and CDR2 sequences are SGDLS and YYNGEE. The CDR3 consists of 14 residues.

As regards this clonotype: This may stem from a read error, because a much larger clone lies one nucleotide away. CDR3 DNA: TGCGCCAGCAGCCCGGGTCCGGCAGCTGGGGCCAACGTCCTGACTTTC. Translation gives CASSPGPAAGANVLTF. The chain recombines TRBV5-1 with TRBJ2-6; D remains ambiguous. V lost 4 bases to trimming and J lost 2 bases, with 13 bases between them. CDR3 length: 16 residues. Germline-derived CDR1 and CDR2 are SGHRS and YFSETQ. Using reference TRBV5-1 and TRBJ2-6 for the parts outside the CDR3, the full variable domain is KAGVTQTPRYLIKTRGQQVTLSCSPISGHRSVSWYQQTPGQGLQFLFEYFSETQRNKGNFPGRFSGRQFSNSRSEMNVSTLELGDSALYLCASSPGPAAGANVLTFGAGSRLTVL.

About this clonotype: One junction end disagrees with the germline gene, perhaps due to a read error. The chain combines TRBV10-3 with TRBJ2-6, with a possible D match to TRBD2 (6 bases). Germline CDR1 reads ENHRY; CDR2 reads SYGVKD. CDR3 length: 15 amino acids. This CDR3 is CASSFPGAGANVLTF. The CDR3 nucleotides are TGTGCCAGCAGTTTTCCGGGGGCTGGGGCCAACGTCCTGACTTTC.

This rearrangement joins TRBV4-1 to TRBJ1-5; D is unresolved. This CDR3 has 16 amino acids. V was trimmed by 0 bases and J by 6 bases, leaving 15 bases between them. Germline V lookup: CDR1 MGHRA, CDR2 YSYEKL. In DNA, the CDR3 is TGCGCCAGCAGCCAAGATCCCGGGTCTTGGGTTCAGCCCCAGCATTTT. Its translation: CASSQDPGSWVQPQHF.

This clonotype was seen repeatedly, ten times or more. CDR3 sequence (DNA): TGCAGCGTACCCTCCGGGACAGGGTGGGGAGTGAACACTGAAGCTTTCTTT. Translated: CSVPSGTGWGVNTEAFF. The V gene is TRBV29-1, the J gene TRBJ1-1, with 9 nucleotides matching TRBD1. This CDR3 comprises 17 residues. V lost 6 bases to trimming and J lost 0 bases; unmatched junction nucleotides: 14. The germline CDR1 and CDR2 sequences are SQVTM and ANQGSEA.

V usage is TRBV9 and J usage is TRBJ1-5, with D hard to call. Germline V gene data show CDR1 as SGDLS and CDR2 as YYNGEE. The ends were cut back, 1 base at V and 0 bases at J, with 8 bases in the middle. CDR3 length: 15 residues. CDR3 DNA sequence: TGTGCCAGCAGCGTATCCGATTATAGCAATCAGCCCCAGCATTTT. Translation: CASSVSDYSNQPQHF.

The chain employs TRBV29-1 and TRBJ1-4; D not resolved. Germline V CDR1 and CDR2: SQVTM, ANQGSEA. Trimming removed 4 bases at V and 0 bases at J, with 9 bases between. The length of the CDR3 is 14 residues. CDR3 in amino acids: CSVGGGSTNEKLFF. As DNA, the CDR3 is TGCAGCGTTGGGGGAGGGTCAACTAATGAAAAACTGTTTTTT.

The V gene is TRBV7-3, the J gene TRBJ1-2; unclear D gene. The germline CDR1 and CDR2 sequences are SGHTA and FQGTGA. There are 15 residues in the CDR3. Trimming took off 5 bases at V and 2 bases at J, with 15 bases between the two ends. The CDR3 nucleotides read TGTGCCAGCAGCCAAGGTCGGGAAAGGAACTATGGCTACACCTTC. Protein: CASSQGRERNYGYTF.

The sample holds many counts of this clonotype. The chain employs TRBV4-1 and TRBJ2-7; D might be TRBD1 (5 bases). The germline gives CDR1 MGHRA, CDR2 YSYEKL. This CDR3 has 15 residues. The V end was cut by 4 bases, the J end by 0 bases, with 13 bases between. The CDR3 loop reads CASSLVDNNSYEQYF. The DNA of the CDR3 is TGCGCCAGCAGCCTAGTGGACAATAACTCCTACGAGCAGTACTTC.

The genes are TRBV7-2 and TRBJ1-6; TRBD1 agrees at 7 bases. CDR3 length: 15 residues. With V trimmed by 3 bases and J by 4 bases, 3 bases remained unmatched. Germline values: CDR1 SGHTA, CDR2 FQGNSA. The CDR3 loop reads CASSFYRGYNSPLHF. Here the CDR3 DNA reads TGTGCCAGCAGCTTTTACAGGGGATATAATTCACCCCTCCACTTT.

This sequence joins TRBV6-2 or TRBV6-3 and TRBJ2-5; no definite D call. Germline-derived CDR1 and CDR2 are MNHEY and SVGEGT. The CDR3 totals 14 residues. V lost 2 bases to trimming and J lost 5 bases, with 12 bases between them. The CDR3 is CASSYNAGVETQYF. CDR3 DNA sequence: TGTGCCAGCAGTTACAATGCTGGAGTTGAGACCCAGTACTTC.

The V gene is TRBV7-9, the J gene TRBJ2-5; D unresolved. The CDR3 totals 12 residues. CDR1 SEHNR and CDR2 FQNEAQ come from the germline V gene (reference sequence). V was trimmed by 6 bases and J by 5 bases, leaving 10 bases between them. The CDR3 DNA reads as TGTGCCAGCAGTATAACAATGGAGACCCAGTACTTC. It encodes CASSITMETQYF. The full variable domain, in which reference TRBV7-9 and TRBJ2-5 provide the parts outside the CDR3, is DTGVSQNPRHKITKRGQNVTFRCDPISEHNRLYWYRQTLGQGPEFLTYFQNEAQLEKSRLLSDRFSAERPKGSFSTLEIQRTEQGDSAMYLCASSITMETQYFGPGTRLLVL.